A selection of T cell receptor beta chains follows, all from one sample in a study of OX40 agonist ivuxolimab in advanced cancers. Method: immunoSEQ multiplex PCR; TCRdb's copy keeps in-frame clones and lacks some. Of some 70,000 clones listed, 85% to 90% were seen once; the top ten hold 0.68%. The source material was CD4+ or CD8+ T cells sorted from blood, sampled in a trial of the OX40 agonist ivuxolimab. These receptor sequences come from an adult with an advanced solid tumor such as melanoma, head and neck, liver or kidney cancer. Both conserved end residues are part of each CDR3. Each record gives: clone size, D gene, J gene, V gene, CDR3 DNA, CDR3 protein. The D gene is left open where the match is weak. Part of the rows lack a size; the others show once, few, many or a class for expanded clones.

NA | NA | TRBJ1-3 | TRBV19 | TGTGCCAGTAGTGTGACAGATTCAGTCTCTGGAAACACCATATATTTT | CASSVTDSVSGNTIYF
once | TRBD1 | TRBJ1-3 | TRBV18 | TGTGCCAGCTCAACTACACCGGGGCAGGGGGCTGGAAACACCATATATTTT | CASSTTPGQGAGNTIYF
once | NA | TRBJ1-2 | TRBV6-5 | TGTGCCAGCACTCGGACTCGACGGCAAAACTATGGCTACACCTTC | CASTRTRRQNYGYTF
NA | TRBD1 | TRBJ2-5 | TRBV29-1 | TGCAGCGTTGACCCGACAGGGGGCAAAGAGACCCAGTACTTC | CSVDPTGGKETQYF
NA | TRBD1 | TRBJ1-3 | TRBV18 | TGTGCCAGCTCACTCGGACAGGGTTGGGACACCATATATTTT | CASSLGQGWDTIYF
NA | NA | TRBJ1-1 | TRBV7-2 | TGTGCCAGCAGCTTAGCGCGGGGAATGAACACTGAAGCTTTCTTT | CASSLARGMNTEAFF
NA | TRBD2 | TRBJ2-1 | TRBV7-2 | TGTGCCAGCAGCTTAGCGCAGCTAGCGGCCTACAATGAGCAGTTCTTC | CASSLAQLAAYNEQFF
NA | TRBD1 | TRBJ1-2 | TRBV7-9 | TGTGCCAGCAGCTTAGAGGGGACAGGGGGCGCTGACTATGGCTACACCTTC | CASSLEGTGGADYGYTF
NA | NA | TRBJ1-1 | TRBV5-1 | TGCGCCAGCAGCAGGCAAGACGGGAACACTGAAGCTTTCTTT | CASSRQDGNTEAFF
NA | NA | TRBJ1-1 | TRBV6-4 | TGTGCCAGCAGTGTTGGACCGGAGACTGAAGCTTTCTTT | CASSVGPETEAFF
NA | NA | TRBJ1-6 | TRBV2 | TGTGCCAGCAGTGAATCAGAGCTGGGACTGAGTTCACCCCTCCACTTT | CASSESELGLSSPLHF
NA | TRBD1 | TRBJ1-2 | TRBV7-2 | TGTGCCAGCAGCTTAGACAGGGGCTATGGCTACACCTTC | CASSLDRGYGYTF
once | NA | TRBJ2-1 | TRBV18 | TGTGCCAACTCTAGGACAACAACCTACAATGAGCAGTTCTTC | CANSRTTTYNEQFF
NA | NA | TRBJ2-7 | TRBV7-2 | TGTGCCAGCAGTCGGGGGGCCTCTAACGAGCAGTACTTC | CASSRGASNEQYF
NA | TRBD2 | TRBJ2-7 | TRBV7-2 | TGTGCCAGCAGCCCAGGGGCTAGCGGGGCCCGTCGGCAGTACTTC | CASSPGASGARRQYF
NA | TRBD2 | TRBJ2-2 | TRBV4-3 | TGCGCCTACTCCAGGGAGGGGATGGGCACCGGGGAGCTGTTTTTT | CAYSREGMGTGELFF
NA | NA | TRBJ1-5 | TRBV27 | TGTGCCAGCAGTCCCTTACCCTCTGGACACTTCCCCAATCAGCCCCAGCATTTT | CASSPLPSGHFPNQPQHF
NA | NA | TRBJ1-2 | TRBV15 | TGTGCCACCAGTTCTGGGATACTTAACTATGGCTACACCTTC | CATSSGILNYGYTF
NA | NA | TRBJ1-1 | TRBV6-1 | TGTGCCAGCAGTGAAGGCCAGCTGAACACTGAAGCTTTCTTT | CASSEGQLNTEAFF
NA | TRBD1 | TRBJ2-7 | TRBV2 | TGTGCCAGCAGTGATCAGGGGGCGTACTACGAGCAGTACTTC | CASSDQGAYYEQYF
NA | TRBD2 | TRBJ2-2 | TRBV5-1 | TGCGCCAGCACCCTGGGACTAGTAACGACCGGGGAGCTGTTTTTT | CASTLGLVTTGELFF
NA | NA | TRBJ1-3 | TRBV5-1 | TGCGCCAGCAGCTTCGCGGGGGTCCGGGGAAACACCATATATTTT | CASSFAGVRGNTIYF
NA | NA | TRBJ1-1 | TRBV10-2 | TGCGCCAGCAGTGAGTTCGGCCTTGAAGCTTTCTTT | CASSEFGLEAFF
NA | TRBD1 | TRBJ2-7 | TRBV18 | TGTGCCAGCTCACCCGGGACAGGGAACGAGCAGTACTTC | CASSPGTGNEQYF
NA | TRBD1 | TRBJ2-7 | TRBV5-1 | TGCGCCAGCAGCTTGGTCAGGGGGAACCGAGGCGAGCAGTACTTC | CASSLVRGNRGEQYF
NA | NA | TRBJ1-2 | TRBV19 | TGTGCCAGTAGTATCCTCGGGACCCACCGGTTTGACACCTTC | CASSILGTHRFDTF
NA | NA | TRBJ1-2 | TRBV4-1 | TGCGCCAGCTCCTCCCAAGGGGTTCAGGACATCTATGGCTACACCTTC | CASSSQGVQDIYGYTF
NA | NA | TRBJ1-2 | TRBV7-3 | TGTGCCAGCAGCCAGGACGGATATGGCTACACCTTC | CASSQDGYGYTF
NA | NA | TRBJ1-3 | TRBV14 | TGTGCCAGCAGCCGACCGGGGCCCGGAAACACCATATATTTT | CASSRPGPGNTIYF
NA | NA | TRBJ1-2 | TRBV6-1 | TGTGCCAGCAGTGATGCTTTGGACAGACCTAACTATGGCTACACCTTC | CASSDALDRPNYGYTF
NA | TRBD1 | TRBJ2-3 | TRBV7-8 | TGTGCCAGCAGCTTTTCCCGCAGGGGGAGCACAGATACGCAGTATTTT | CASSFSRRGSTDTQYF
NA | NA | TRBJ2-7 | TRBV27 | TGTGCCAGCAGAAGGTACCAGGGTGGCGGCTCCTACGAGCAGTACTTC | CASRRYQGGGSYEQYF
NA | NA | TRBJ2-7 | TRBV4-1 | TGCGCCAGCAGCCAGCCGAGCAGCGGATACGAGCAGTACTTC | CASSQPSSGYEQYF
NA | NA | TRBJ1-3 | TRBV7-8 | TGTGCCAGCAGTCCCCGGAACAGGGCTTCCGGAAACACCATATATTTT | CASSPRNRASGNTIYF
NA | NA | TRBJ1-2 | TRBV19 | TGTGCCAGTAGTATTCCGCCGGGGTATGGCTACACCTTC | CASSIPPGYGYTF
NA | TRBD1 | TRBJ2-7 | TRBV7-2 | TGTGCCAGCAGCTCCCAGGGGGCGTTAATCTACGAGCAGTACTTC | CASSSQGALIYEQYF
once | TRBD1 | TRBJ1-2 | TRBV2 | TGTGCCAGCAGTGAAAGGGGGGGACAGGGTGTCTATGGCTACACCTTC | CASSERGGQGVYGYTF
NA | TRBD2 | TRBJ2-5 | TRBV10-3 | TGTGCCATCAGTGAGAGCGGGGGGGCGGTTGAGACCCAGTACTTC | CAISESGGAVETQYF
NA | NA | TRBJ2-1 | TRBV4-3 | TGCGCCAGCAGCCAAGATTGGGGGCCATCCGACTTGGTGGCTTCCTACAATGAGCAGTTCTTC | CASSQDWGPSDLVASYNEQFF
NA | NA | TRBJ2-5 | TRBV2 | TGTGCCAGCAGGAACCAAGAGACCCAGTACTTC | CASRNQETQYF
NA | NA | TRBJ1-5 | TRBV21-1 | TGTGCCAGCAGCGTTACTTTGGGACAGGGGAGGGCTCAGCCCCAGCATTTT | CASSVTLGQGRAQPQHF
NA | NA | TRBJ2-5 | TRBV19 | TGTGCCAGTAGTATGCTTGGGGTATCGGGGCAAGAGACCCAGTACTTC | CASSMLGVSGQETQYF
NA | NA | TRBJ1-5 | TRBV2 | TGTGCCAGCAGGCAAGACAACAGCAATCAGCCCCAGCATTTT | CASRQDNSNQPQHF
once | TRBD1 | TRBJ2-5 | TRBV15 | TGTGCCACGCAGACAGGGACCCAAGAGACCCAGTACTTC | CATQTGTQETQYF